This T cell receptor (beta chain) was sequenced during a study of preoperative IRX-2 immunotherapy in early breast cancer. In germline, CDR1 is MDHEN, CDR2 SYDVKM. The CDR3 is 16 residues long. Clones were sequenced by immunoSEQ multiplex PCR, and TCRdb holds only the in-frame ones, with some missing. This repertoire shows 90,000 to 100,000 clones, 86% found once; its top ten account for under 2.5%. In this sample, this clone turned up once. A junction end diverges from the germline sequence, so it may reflect a read error. The treatment was: preoperative locoregional IRX-2 cytokine immunotherapy. Preoperative locoregional IRX-2 cytokine immunotherapy was tested in the phase Ib source study.

The sequences come from tumor tissue, collected after IRX-2 immunotherapy. The sequence derives from a human donor with breast cancer. The V call is TRBV28, the J call TRBJ2-2; 8 nucleotides align to TRBD2. The CDR3 is CVSSTAGGPNTGELFF. Here the CDR3 DNA reads TGTGTCAGCAGTACTGCGGGAGGACCTAACACCGGGGAGCTGTTTTTT.